This is a list of T cell receptor beta chains from one sample in a study of response to subunit inactivated influenza vaccine. TCRdb passed the RT-PCR reads through MiXCR, listing each CDR3 protein once. The data contain some 800,000 distinct CDR3 sequences, about 20% of them singletons. This specimen consisted of PBMCs from blood, obtained less than 6 days after vaccination. The receptors stem from a man over 45 who received an inactivated influenza vaccine. Each CDR3 is given with its conserved first and last residue. A D gene is named only where the DNA matches it firmly. Some rows have no size entry. The others give once, few or many, or a class for an expanded clone.

j_call,d_call,v_call,clone_size,cdr3_aa,cdr3_nt
TRBJ2-7,-,TRBV4-3,few,CASSQDVRGYRYF,TGCGCCAGCAGCCAAGATGTTCGGGGGTACCGGTACTTC
TRBJ2-3,-,TRBV6-2/TRBV6-3,-,CASRGSADTQYF,TGTGCCAGCAGGGGGTCTGCAGATACGCAGTATTTT
TRBJ1-3,-,TRBV20-1,-,CSAYLSKLGNTIYF,TGCAGTGCTTATCTATCAAAACTGGGAAACACCATATATTTT
TRBJ2-1,TRBD1,TRBV11-2,-,CASSETGYKQFF,TGTGCCAGCAGCGAGACAGGGTACAAGCAGTTCTTC
TRBJ1-2,-,TRBV29-1,-,CSAGDAAYGYTF,TGCAGCGCTGGGGACGCGGCCTATGGCTACACCTTC
TRBJ1-2,TRBD1,TRBV27,many,CASSTRTGNYGYTF,TGTGCCAGCAGTACACGGACAGGGAACTATGGCTACACCTTC
TRBJ2-1,TRBD2,TRBV18,-,CASSPRVAGVSEQFF,TGTGCCAGCTCACCACGGGTAGCGGGAGTGTCTGAGCAGTTCTTC
TRBJ2-7,TRBD1,TRBV10-3,-,CAIGQGQGEIYEQYF,TGTGCCATCGGACAAGGACAGGGAGAAATCTACGAGCAGTACTTC
TRBJ2-7,-,TRBV6-5,few,CASSYALARWGHEQYF,TGTGCCAGCAGTTACGCCTTAGCTAGATGGGGTCACGAGCAGTACTTC
TRBJ2-3,-,TRBV29-1,few,CSVGRVRMDTQYF,TGCAGCGTTGGTCGCGTCCGTATGGATACGCAGTATTTT
TRBJ2-7,TRBD1,TRBV29-1,-,CSVGWAGTGGYEQYF,TGCAGCGTCGGATGGGCGGGGACAGGGGGGTACGAGCAGTACTTC
TRBJ2-7,-,TRBV24-1,-,CATGHGPTQAEQYF,TGTGCCACCGGTCACGGACCTACTCAGGCCGAGCAGTACTTC
TRBJ2-3,-,TRBV20-1,many,CSAQSVTGSYNTDTQYF,TGCAGTGCTCAAAGTGTAACAGGGAGTTATAACACAGATACGCAGTATTTT
TRBJ2-1,TRBD1,TRBV6-5,few,CASSYQGQGSNEQFF,TGTGCCAGCAGTTACCAGGGACAGGGATCCAATGAGCAGTTCTTC
TRBJ2-7,-,TRBV7-8,few,CASSSSTGAYEQYF,TGTGCCAGCAGCTCGTCGACAGGCGCGTACGAGCAGTACTTC
TRBJ2-3,TRBD2,TRBV15,-,CATSRGRLAGVTDTQYF,TGTGCCACCAGCAGAGGAAGACTAGCGGGAGTTACAGATACGCAGTATTTT
TRBJ2-1,-,TRBV7-8,many,CASSTGGYEQFF,TGTGCCAGCAGCACCGGAGGGTATGAGCAGTTCTTC
TRBJ2-2,-,TRBV11-3,once,CASSLEAGIGELFF,TGTGCCAGCAGTCTAGAGGCGGGGATCGGGGAGCTGTTTTTT
TRBJ2-7,-,TRBV11-2,-,CASGQGSYPGEQYF,TGTGCCAGCGGCCAGGGGTCCTACCCTGGAGAGCAGTACTTC
TRBJ2-3,TRBD2,TRBV29-1,many,CSVRGLAGEPISTDTQYF,TGCAGCGTTCGAGGACTAGCGGGAGAGCCAATAAGCACAGATACGCAGTATTTT
TRBJ2-5,-,TRBV6-5,-,CASSYYPEPVEQETQYF,TGTGCCAGCAGTTATTATCCCGAGCCGGTGGAGCAAGAGACCCAGTACTTC
TRBJ2-2,-,TRBV12-3/TRBV12-4,-,CASSPTDRSNTGELFF,TGTGCCAGCAGCCCGACCGACAGGTCTAACACCGGGGAGCTGTTTTTT
TRBJ1-2,TRBD1,TRBV20-1,-,CSASKDRDIFYGYTF,TGCAGTGCTAGCAAGGACAGGGACATCTTCTATGGCTACACCTTC
TRBJ2-7,-,TRBV20-1,few,CSARAPSPYEQYF,TGCAGTGCTAGAGCACCGTCCCCCTACGAGCAGTACTTC
TRBJ2-1,TRBD2,TRBV12-3/TRBV12-4,many,CASRTSGTNNEQFF,TGTGCCAGCCGGACTAGCGGGACCAACAATGAGCAGTTCTTC
TRBJ2-7,-,TRBV19,few,CASSSTVYYEQYF,TGTGCCAGTAGTTCGACAGTTTACTACGAGCAGTACTTC
TRBJ2-2,TRBD1,TRBV7-2,-,CASSRDRGRAELFF,TGTGCCAGCAGCCGGGACAGGGGGCGGGCGGAGCTGTTTTTT
TRBJ2-1,TRBD2,TRBV6-2/TRBV6-3,-,CASSYLRTSNNEQFF,TGTGCCAGCAGTTACTTGCGGACTAGCAACAATGAGCAGTTCTTC
TRBJ2-5,TRBD1,TRBV19,-,CASSPIRGQGYETQYF,TGTGCCAGTAGTCCTATCCGGGGACAGGGTTACGAGACCCAGTACTTC
TRBJ1-1,TRBD1,TRBV5-1,few,CASSLATGDNTEAFF,TGCGCCAGCAGCTTGGCGACAGGGGACAACACTGAAGCTTTCTTT
TRBJ2-6,-,TRBV21-1,-,CASSYWPRDPGANVLTF,TGTGCCAGCAGCTATTGGCCCAGGGACCCTGGGGCCAACGTCCTGACTTTC
TRBJ1-2,-,TRBV5-8,-,CASSTYGYTF,TGTGCCAGCAGCACTTATGGCTACACCTTC
TRBJ2-5,-,TRBV6-1,-,CASSGRQGREYQETQYF,TGTGCCAGCAGTGGTAGACAGGGGAGGGAGTACCAAGAGACCCAGTACTTC